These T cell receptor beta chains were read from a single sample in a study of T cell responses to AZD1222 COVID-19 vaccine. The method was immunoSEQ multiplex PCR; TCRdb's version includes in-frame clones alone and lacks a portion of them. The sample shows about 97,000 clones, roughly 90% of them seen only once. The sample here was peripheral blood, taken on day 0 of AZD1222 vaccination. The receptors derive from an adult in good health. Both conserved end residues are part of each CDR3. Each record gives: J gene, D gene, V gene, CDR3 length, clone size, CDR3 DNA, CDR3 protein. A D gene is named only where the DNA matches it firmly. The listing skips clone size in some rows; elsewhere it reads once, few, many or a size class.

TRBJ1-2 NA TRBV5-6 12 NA TGTGCCAGCAGCTTGGATCGGAAACGCTACACCTTC CASSLDRKRYTF
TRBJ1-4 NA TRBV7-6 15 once TGTGCCAGCAGCGCTAGCACCGAACCTAATGAAAAACTGTTTTTT CASSASTEPNEKLFF
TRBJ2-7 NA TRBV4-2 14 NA TGTGCCAGCAGCCCGTGGGGGGACTCCTACGAGCAGTACTTC CASSPWGDSYEQYF
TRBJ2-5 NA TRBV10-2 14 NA TGCGCCAGCGGGGTAGCGGAGTACCAAGAGACCCAGTACTTC CASGVAEYQETQYF
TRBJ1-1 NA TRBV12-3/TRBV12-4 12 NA TGTGCCAGCAGTTTAAAGGGGACTGCGGCTTTCTTT CASSLKGTAAFF
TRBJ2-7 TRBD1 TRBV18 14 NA TGTGCCAGCTCACCAGACAGGGACCACTACGAGCAGTACTTC CASSPDRDHYEQYF
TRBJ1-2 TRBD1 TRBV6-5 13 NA TGTGCCAGCAGGGGGACAGTTAACTATGGCTACACCTTC CASRGTVNYGYTF
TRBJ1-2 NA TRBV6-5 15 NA TGTGCCAGCAGTTACTCACCCCGGGTTTTCTATGGCTACACCTTC CASSYSPRVFYGYTF
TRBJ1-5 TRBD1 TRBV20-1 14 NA TGCAGTGCTCGTGAACAGGGGATTGATCAGCCCCAGCATTTT CSAREQGIDQPQHF
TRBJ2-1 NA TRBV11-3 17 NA TGTGCCAGCAGCCCCCCCGGGGGAGGCCTAATCAACAATGAGCAGTTCTTC CASSPPGGGLINNEQFF
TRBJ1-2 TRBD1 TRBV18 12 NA TGTGCCAGCTCAGAGGGGGCAGAGGGCTACACCTTC CASSEGAEGYTF
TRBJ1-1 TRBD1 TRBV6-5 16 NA TGTGCCAGCAGTTACGGGAGGAACAGGGGGAACACTGAAGCTTTCTTT CASSYGRNRGNTEAFF
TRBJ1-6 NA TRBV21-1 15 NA TGTGCCAGCAGCAGCCGGACAAAATCTAATTCACCCCTCCACTTT CASSSRTKSNSPLHF
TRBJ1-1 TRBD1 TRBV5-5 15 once TGTGCCAGCAGCTTGGATGGACAGGGGAGGTCAGAAGCTTTCTTT CASSLDGQGRSEAFF
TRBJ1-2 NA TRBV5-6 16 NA TGTGCCAGCAGCTTGGGGGGGACTCCCATGCCCCGCGGCTACACCTTC CASSLGGTPMPRGYTF
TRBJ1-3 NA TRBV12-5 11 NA TGTGCTAGTGGTTTGACGGACACCATATATTTT CASGLTDTIYF
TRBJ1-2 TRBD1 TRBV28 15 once TGTGCCAGCCGACGGCAGGGGGCGTTGTACTATGGCTACACCTTC CASRRQGALYYGYTF
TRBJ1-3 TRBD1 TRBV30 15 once TGTGCCTGGAGTACGGGACAGCTCTCTGGAAACACCATATATTTT CAWSTGQLSGNTIYF
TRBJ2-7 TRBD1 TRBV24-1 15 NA TGTGCCACCAGTGATACTGGACAGGGGAAATACGAGCAGTACTTC CATSDTGQGKYEQYF
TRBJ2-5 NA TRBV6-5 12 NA TGTGCCAGCAAACAGGGCCAAGAGACCCAGTACTTC CASKQGQETQYF
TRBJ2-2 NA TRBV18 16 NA TGTGCCAGCTCACCGGGGCTAGATGATACGACCGGGGAGCTGTTTTTT CASSPGLDDTTGELFF
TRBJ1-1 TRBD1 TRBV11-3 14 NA TGTGCCAGCAGACGGACAGGTTCGAACACTGAAGCTTTCTTT CASRRTGSNTEAFF
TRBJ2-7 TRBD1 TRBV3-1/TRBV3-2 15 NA TGTGCCAGCAGCTTCCGGGACAGGGGCTCCTACGAGCAGTACTTC CASSFRDRGSYEQYF
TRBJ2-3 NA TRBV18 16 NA TGTGCCAGCTCCCCCGCTGGGGGCCCTAGCACAGATACGCAGTATTTT CASSPAGGPSTDTQYF
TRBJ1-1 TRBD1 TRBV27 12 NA TGTGCCAGCAGTTTAGGACAGGGGGAAGCTTTCTTT CASSLGQGEAFF
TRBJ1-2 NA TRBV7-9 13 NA TGTGCCAGCAGCTCGGGACGGCCCTATGGCTACACCTTC CASSSGRPYGYTF
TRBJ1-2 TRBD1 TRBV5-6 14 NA TGTGCCAGCAGCATCGACAGGGGGATCTATGGCTACACCTTC CASSIDRGIYGYTF
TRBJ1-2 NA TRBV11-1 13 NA TGTGCCAGCAGCTTGGACAGCTACTATGGCTACACCTTC CASSLDSYYGYTF
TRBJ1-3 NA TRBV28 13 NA TGTGCCAGCAGGCCGGTTCCTGGAAACACCATATATTTT CASRPVPGNTIYF
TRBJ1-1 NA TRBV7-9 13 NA TGTGCCAGCAGCCGAGAACGGGACACTGAAGCTTTCTTT CASSRERDTEAFF
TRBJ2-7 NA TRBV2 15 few TGTGCCAGCAGTGCCGATCACAGGACCCCCTACGAGCAGTACTTC CASSADHRTPYEQYF
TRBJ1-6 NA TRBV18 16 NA TGTGCCAGCTCACCTCCAGGGTCGTCGGGGAATTCACCCCTCCACTTT CASSPPGSSGNSPLHF
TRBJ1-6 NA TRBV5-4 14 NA TGTGCCAGCAGCTTGGCCCGTGGGAATGCACCCCTCCACTTT CASSLARGNAPLHF
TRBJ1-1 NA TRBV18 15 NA TGTGCCAGCTCACCACTATCACAGGGTTACACTGAAGCTTTCTTT CASSPLSQGYTEAFF
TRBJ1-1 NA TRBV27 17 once TGTGCCAGCAGTTTATTATCTCGTGGCAGTTGGAGCACTGAAGCTTTCTTT CASSLLSRGSWSTEAFF
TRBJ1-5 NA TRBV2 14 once TGTGCCAGCAGTTACGACAGGAACAATCAGCCCCAGCATTTT CASSYDRNNQPQHF
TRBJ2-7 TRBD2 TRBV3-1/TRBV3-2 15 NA TGTGCCAGCAGCCAAGATGGGGCGGGAGTTGGCGAGCAGTACTTC CASSQDGAGVGEQYF
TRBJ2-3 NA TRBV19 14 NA TGTGCCAGTAGTATAGACAGAAGCACAGATACGCAGTATTTT CASSIDRSTDTQYF
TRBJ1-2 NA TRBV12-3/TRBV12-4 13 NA TGTGCCAGCAGTTCGAGGGTGGAAGATGGCTACACCTTC CASSSRVEDGYTF
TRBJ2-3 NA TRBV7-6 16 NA TGTGCCAGCAGCCCCCCGAGTGCAGGGTACACAGATACGCAGTATTTT CASSPPSAGYTDTQYF
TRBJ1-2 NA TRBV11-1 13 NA TGTGCCAGCAGCCGACAGGAGGTCTATGGCTACACCTTC CASSRQEVYGYTF
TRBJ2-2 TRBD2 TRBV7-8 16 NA TGTGCCAGCAGCCCACGGGGGGGGGCCCTTGTCGGGGAGCTGTTTTTT CASSPRGGALVGELFF
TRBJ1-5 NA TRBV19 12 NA TGTGCCAGTAGGGGAGGTGATCAGCCCCAGCATTTT CASRGGDQPQHF
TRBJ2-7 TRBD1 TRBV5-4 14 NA TGTGCCAGCAGCCCCTCGACAGGGTCGTCCGAGCAGTACTTC CASSPSTGSSEQYF
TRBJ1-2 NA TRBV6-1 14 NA TGTGCCAGCAGTGAAATAGCGCGTAACTATGGCTACACCTTC CASSEIARNYGYTF
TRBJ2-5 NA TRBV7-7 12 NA TGTGCTAGCAGCTTAGACTCTGGGGCCCAGTACTTC CASSLDSGAQYF
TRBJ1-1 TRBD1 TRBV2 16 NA TGTGCCAGCACCTCGGGCAGGGGGGGAAGGAACACTGAAGCTTTCTTT CASTSGRGGRNTEAFF
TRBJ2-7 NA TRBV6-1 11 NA TGTGCCAGCAGTGACCCTTACGAGCAGTACTTC CASSDPYEQYF
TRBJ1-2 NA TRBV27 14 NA TGTGCCAGCAGTTCGTCTGGGCCGGACTATGGCTACACCTTC CASSSSGPDYGYTF
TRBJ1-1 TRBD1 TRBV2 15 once TGTGCCAGCAGTGATGGGACAGGGCCGAACACTGAAGCTTTCTTT CASSDGTGPNTEAFF
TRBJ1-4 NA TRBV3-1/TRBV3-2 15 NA TGTGCCAGCAGCCAAGATGGCAGGAGAAATGAAAAACTGTTTTTT CASSQDGRRNEKLFF
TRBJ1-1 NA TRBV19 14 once TGTGCCAGTAGTATCGGGCAGGCCAACACTGAAGCTTTCTTT CASSIGQANTEAFF
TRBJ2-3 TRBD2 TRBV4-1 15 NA TGCGCCAGCAGCCAAACGGGGGGGCCCACAGATACGCAGTATTTT CASSQTGGPTDTQYF
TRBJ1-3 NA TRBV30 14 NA TGTGCCTGGAGTGTTGGGGGGACTGGAAACACCATATATTTT CAWSVGGTGNTIYF
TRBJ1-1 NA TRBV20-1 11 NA TGCAGTGCTCGGACCGGAACTGAAGCTTTCTTT CSARTGTEAFF
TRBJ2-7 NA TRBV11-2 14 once TGTGCCAGCAGCTTGGACCGAGGTATCTACGAGCAGTACTTC CASSLDRGIYEQYF
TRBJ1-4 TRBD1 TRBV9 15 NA TGTGCCAGCAGCACCCCGGGACAGATTAATGAAAAACTGTTTTTT CASSTPGQINEKLFF
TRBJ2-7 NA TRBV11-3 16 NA TGTGCCAGCACACAAACCGGTGGCAGGACTTATTACGAGCAGTACTTC CASTQTGGRTYYEQYF
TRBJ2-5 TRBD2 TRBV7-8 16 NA TGTGCCAGCAGCTCCGGACTAGCGGGGGCGAGGGAGACCCAGTACTTC CASSSGLAGARETQYF